Below, 17 T cell receptor beta chains from the same sample are listed, as sequenced in a study of graft-versus-host responses after intestinal transplantation. The protocol was immunoSEQ multiplex PCR, while the TCRdb copy is restricted to in-frame clones and leaves out a portion. The table lists 41,000 or so clones, approximately 95% of them singletons. Their recognized antigens are unknown. Specimen: unstimulated CD8+ T cells sorted from spleen or lymph node cells, collected before transplant. Receptors were obtained from a human donor who was the organ donor for an intestinal transplant.

This clone was found once. This rearrangement joins TRBV10-2 to TRBJ1-2; a weak D match, TRBD1 (5 bases). The CDR3 consists of 13 residues. In germline, CDR1 is WSHSY, CDR2 SAAADI. The V gene lost 10 bases and the J gene lost 2 bases, with 14 bases spanning the gap. The CDR3 here is CATSGPINYGYTF. The CDR3, as DNA: TGCGCCACCTCGGGGCCGATCAACTATGGCTACACCTTC.

The V call is TRBV7-9, the J call TRBJ1-1; D unclear. Germline V gene sequence: CDR1 SEHNR, CDR2 FQNEAQ (reference sequence). This CDR3 region has 14 residues. Trimming removed 5 bases from V and 0 bases from J, with 10 bases in between. DNA of the CDR3: TGTGCCAGCAGCAATGACCCAATGAACACTGAAGCTTTCTTT. Amino acid sequence: CASSNDPMNTEAFF. Combining the CDR3 with reference TRBV7-9 and TRBJ1-1 gives the whole variable domain DTGVSQNPRHKITKRGQNVTFRCDPISEHNRLYWYRQTLGQGPEFLTYFQNEAQLEKSRLLSDRFSAERPKGSFSTLEIQRTEQGDSAMYLCASSNDPMNTEAFFGQGTRLTVV.

The chain is built from TRBV4-3 and TRBJ2-1; no definite D call. CDR1 is LGHNA, CDR2 YSLEER, per germline. Between the trimmed V and J ends, which lost 0 bases and 3 bases, there was a span of 3 bases. The length of the CDR3 is 13 residues. The CDR3 loop is CASSQEVYNEQFF. CDR3 in DNA: TGCGCCAGCAGCCAAGAGGTCTACAATGAGCAGTTCTTC.

The chain carries TRBV4-1 and TRBJ2-7, with 12 bases identical to TRBD2. In germline, CDR1 is MGHRA, CDR2 YSYEKL. V lost 4 bases and J lost 7; bases outside the gene matches: 11. CDR3 length: 16 amino acids. The DNA of the CDR3 is TGCGCCAGCAGCCTGCTCGCCGGGACTAGCGGGTCGGAGCAGTACTTC. Translating it yields CASSLLAGTSGSEQYF.

The rearrangement links TRBV9 to TRBJ2-7, with 10 bases that match TRBD1. From germline, CDR1 is SGDLS and CDR2 YYNGEE. The CDR3 extends over 15 amino acids. V was pared by 0 bases and J by 0 bases, with 0 bases of the junction left unmatched. In DNA, the CDR3 is TGTGCCAGCAGCGTAGGGACAGGGGGCTCCTACGAGCAGTACTTC. It yields the protein CASSVGTGGSYEQYF.

The chain uses TRBV6-5 and TRBJ2-1; no firm D call. CDR3 length: 13 amino acids. Trimming took 6 bases from V and 8 from J, leaving 14 bases between them. Per germline, CDR1 MNHEY and CDR2 SVGAGI. This chain's CDR3 is CASSWRPSDEQFF. DNA for the CDR3: TGTGCCAGCAGCTGGCGACCCTCCGATGAGCAGTTCTTC.

The J gene is TRBJ2-5, the V gene TRBV10-2; tentatively, D is TRBD1 or TRBD2 (6 bases each). This CDR3 contains 14 residues. V was clipped by 9 bases and J by 3 bases, with 17 bases between them. The germline CDR1 and CDR2 sequences are WSHSY and SAAADI. The CDR3 is CASRGAVPKETQYF. The CDR3 DNA reads as TGCGCCAGTAGGGGGGCCGTTCCGAAAGAGACCCAGTACTTC.

The rearrangement links TRBV4-1 to TRBJ1-5; a weak D match, TRBD1 (5 bases). CDR1 is MGHRA, CDR2 YSYEKL, per germline. The V end lost 0 bases, the J end lost 4 bases, and 16 bases lay between the germline ends. The CDR3 covers 17 residues. The CDR3 region is CASSQDLVAGTNQPQHF. CDR3 bases: TGCGCCAGCAGCCAAGATTTGGTAGCAGGGACTAATCAGCCCCAGCATTTT.

The gene calls are TRBV25-1 and TRBJ2-5; TRBD2 agrees at 8 bases. V was clipped by 7 bases and J by 5 bases; unmatched bases: 9. CDR1 MGHDK and CDR2 SYGVNS come from the germline V gene. The CDR3 totals 14 residues. The CDR3 here is CASTAGGPRETQYF. CDR3 DNA: TGTGCCAGCACGGCGGGGGGCCCTCGGGAGACCCAGTACTTC.

V and J are TRBV7-6 and TRBJ2-3; TRBD2 might be the D (6 bases). With 3 bases removed from V and 1 base from J, the gap between germline ends came to 8 bases. Germline V lookup: CDR1 SGHVS, CDR2 FNYEAQ. The CDR3 consists of 14 residues. CDR3 sequence reads: CASSFGGGTDTQYF. The DNA of the CDR3 is TGTGCCAGCAGCTTTGGCGGGGGCACAGATACGCAGTATTTT.

This chain links TRBV7-9 with TRBJ2-1; the match to TRBD2 covers 11 bases. CDR3 length equals 14 residues. Germline-derived CDR1 and CDR2 are SEHNR and FQNEAQ (reference sequence). V was pared by 5 bases and J by 7 bases, with 4 bases of the junction left unmatched. In nucleotides, the CDR3 is TGTGCCAGCAGCCTTAGCGGGGGGGCTAATGAGCAGTTCTTC. It translates to CASSLSGGANEQFF.

The rearrangement joins TRBV11-2 to TRBJ2-2; TRBD1 matches 7 bases. The germline CDR1 and CDR2 sequences are SGHAT and FQNNGV. The junction had 7 bases not matched to a gene; V was cut back by 5 bases and J by 1 base. This CDR3 has 16 residues. The CDR3 DNA sequence: TGTGCCAGCAGCCCTCTTAGGACAGGGAACACCGGGGAGCTGTTTTTT. It translates to CASSPLRTGNTGELFF.

The chain recombines TRBV25-1 with TRBJ1-4, with TRBD1 identical over 8 bases. The CDR3 consists of 16 residues. The J segment lost 5 bases and the V segment lost 3 bases, leaving 8 bases of the junction unmatched. Germline V gene data show CDR1 as MGHDK and CDR2 as SYGVNS. CDR3 in DNA: TGTGCCAGCAGTGACCGCCCCGGGACAGGAAATGAAAAACTGTTTTTT. Protein sequence: CASSDRPGTGNEKLFF.

The table lists this clone with a count of one. The chain links TRBV25-1 to TRBJ2-2; no firm D call. Trimming stripped 3 bases from V and 6 bases from J, with 5 bases between. The CDR3 consists of 12 residues. Germline V lookup: CDR1 MGHDK, CDR2 SYGVNS. The CDR3 region has the DNA TGTGCCAGCAGTGACATATCCGGGGAGCTGTTTTTT. As protein: CASSDISGELFF.

Concerning this clone itself: A junction boundary mismatches the germline segment, possibly from a read error. The same CDR3 also results from other DNA sequences found in this sample. The chain carries TRBV19 and TRBJ2-2, with a possible D match to TRBD1 (6 bases). The length of the CDR3 is 17 residues. Germline-derived CDR1 and CDR2 are LNHDA and SQIVND (reference sequence). CDR3 sequence reads: CASSIPGQGRDTGELFF. The CDR3 DNA is TGTGCCAGTAGTATCCCGGGGCAGGGTAGGGACACCGGGGAACTGTTTTTT.

V usage is TRBV4-2 and J usage is TRBJ2-5; 11 positions agree with TRBD2. Gene TRBJ2-7 matches the end of the DNA better, so the J call may be wrong. The germline V gene has CDR1 LGHNA and CDR2 YNFKEQ. This CDR3 has 16 amino acids. CDR3 bases: TGTGCCAGCAGCCAAGAACAACTAGCGGGGGCCTACGAGCAGTACTTC. Protein product: CASSQEQLAGAYEQYF.

This clone was recorded once. This chain links TRBV27 with TRBJ1-6; D is unresolved. CDR3 length equals 14 residues. The V end lost 3 bases, the J end lost 11 bases, and 14 bases lay between the germline ends. Germline CDR1 and CDR2: MNHEY and SMNVEV (reference sequence). The CDR3 nucleotides read TGTGCCAGCAGTTTTTCTGGGTGGCAAACACCCCTCCACTTT. Protein: CASSFSGWQTPLHF.